These T cell receptor beta chains were read from a single sample in a study of blood T cell repertoires in COVID-19. Profiling relied on immunoSEQ multiplex PCR, and the TCRdb table lists in-frame clones only, not all of them. This sample yields more than 200,000 clones, of which 80% are seen a single time; roughly 4.5% belongs to the top ten. The specimen sequenced was PBMCs or T cells enriched from blood (not recorded which). Receptors originate from a man aged 25 to 45 with acute COVID-19. CDR3s include the opening cysteine and the closing phenylalanine or tryptophan. The size entry is marked missing in some rows and otherwise reads once, few, many or a size class.

v_call,j_call,clone_size,cdr3_aa
TRBV11-2,TRBJ1-2,-,CASSLVVLGGDGYTF
TRBV6-5,TRBJ1-1,-,CASRSGQTYTEAFF
TRBV5-1,TRBJ2-2,-,CASSSGTGELFF
TRBV12-3/TRBV12-4,TRBJ1-2,-,CASSTGPSGGYTF
TRBV5-1,TRBJ1-6,-,CASSWGLDISYNSPLHF
TRBV27,TRBJ1-5,-,CASSLLGRGQPQHF
TRBV11-2,TRBJ1-1,-,CASSLGQGEAFF
TRBV6-5,TRBJ1-4,-,CASRVGSATNEKLFF
TRBV11-2,TRBJ1-1,once,CASSFSRVHTEAFF
TRBV7-2,TRBJ1-2,few,CASSPRTDNYGYTF
TRBV25-1,TRBJ1-5,few,CASSDAGSQPQHF
TRBV5-5,TRBJ2-3,-,CASSYDSRTDTQYF
TRBV18,TRBJ2-5,once,CASSPRTGGAETQYF
TRBV7-6,TRBJ2-7,-,CASSSSGTRSAEQYF
TRBV27,TRBJ1-1,-,CASSLSNYAENTEAFF
TRBV27,TRBJ2-7,-,CASSSVGGAPLEQYF
TRBV9,TRBJ1-2,-,CASSGDSSTF
TRBV7-9,TRBJ1-2,-,CASSLSRQVNYGYTF
TRBV7-6,TRBJ1-2,-,CASSLGGTAHGYTF
TRBV5-5,TRBJ2-6,-,CASSFPGGASGANVLTF
TRBV27,TRBJ2-7,-,CASSFGTDYEQYF
TRBV28,TRBJ1-2,-,CASTRTGRGYTF
TRBV19,TRBJ1-4,-,CASSVKGGKLFF
TRBV5-1,TRBJ2-7,few,CASSPGRISYEQYF
TRBV27,TRBJ1-5,-,CASSLRDGNQPQHF
TRBV2,TRBJ1-6,-,CASSFTGSYNSPLHF
TRBV19,TRBJ2-3,-,CASSPTLTSGEDTQYF
TRBV28,TRBJ2-3,-,CASAGGGVWDTQYF
TRBV20-1,TRBJ2-7,-,CSASVQGNPYEQYF
TRBV2,TRBJ1-5,-,CASGDREGQPQHF
TRBV2,TRBJ2-7,once,CASSESGGAHEQYF
TRBV6-5,TRBJ1-2,-,CASSRGTAAYGYTF
TRBV11-2,TRBJ1-1,few,CASSWGQGVTSEAFF
TRBV3-1/TRBV3-2,TRBJ2-1,once,CASSQLDWGRNEQFF
TRBV10-1,TRBJ2-1,-,CASSDSTASSYNEQFF
TRBV25-1,TRBJ2-2,-,CASSEPSGELFF
TRBV29-1,TRBJ2-2,-,CSAKGQKSTGELFF
TRBV6-1,TRBJ2-4,-,CASSEASGGANIQYF
TRBV19,TRBJ1-5,-,CASGLTGQGGQPQHF
TRBV10-2,TRBJ2-7,-,CASSELLAAEQYF
TRBV29-1,TRBJ2-5,-,CSVRLAGYQETQYF
TRBV5-1,TRBJ2-7,-,CASSLELGSLYEQYF
TRBV11-2,TRBJ1-2,-,CASSLGRGLSNPYGYTF
TRBV5-4,TRBJ1-1,-,CASRTPQDGTEAFF
TRBV20-1,TRBJ1-6,-,CSAIDGQGPLHF
TRBV7-6,TRBJ2-7,-,CASSKTESYEQYF
TRBV6-5,TRBJ1-1,-,CASSYGRTGKAFF
TRBV19,TRBJ2-7,-,CASKAGHGGGYEQYF
TRBV5-1,TRBJ1-2,many,CASSLAVGGQGARTSGYTF
TRBV7-6,TRBJ1-2,-,CASSGSTGPGGYTF
TRBV9,TRBJ1-6,-,CASSFQDRGLNSPLHF